The rows below give T cell receptor beta chains drawn from one sample of a study of CD4 T cells in relation to SARS-CoV-2 and coronaviruses. The protocol was immunoSEQ multiplex PCR, while the TCRdb copy is restricted to in-frame clones and leaves out a portion. This table has some 46,000 clones, about 80% appearing once. No antigen has been assigned to these receptors. The source material was naive CD4+ T cells from PBMCs, cultured in vitro. Receptors originate from an adult with COVID-19. Both conserved end residues are part of each CDR3. The D gene is left open where the match is weak. Size is stated for part of the rows, as once, few or many counts, or as a class when the clone is expanded.

TRBD1 NA TRBJ2-7 TRBV6-5 CASSRQGEQYF TGTGCCAGCAGTCGACAGGGCGAGCAGTACTTC
NA NA TRBJ1-3 TRBV18 CASSPGPGSGNTIYF TGTGCCAGCTCACCAGGTCCAGGGTCGGGAAACACCATATATTTT
NA NA TRBJ1-1 TRBV12-2 CASRLTLGQKNTEAFF TGTGCAAGTCGCTTAACTCTAGGGCAGAAGAACACTGAAGCTTTCTTT
NA once TRBJ2-1 TRBV24-1 CATSDPRTEAREQFF TGTGCCACCAGTGATCCTCGGACAGAGGCTAGAGAGCAGTTCTTC
TRBD2 NA TRBJ2-1 TRBV6-5 CASSRNLAGSSEQFF TGTGCCAGCAGTCGTAACCTAGCGGGAAGTAGTGAGCAGTTCTTC
TRBD2 NA TRBJ2-2 TRBV4-2 CASSQDVGGTLTGELFF TGTGCCAGCAGCCAAGATGTCGGGGGGACCCTCACCGGGGAGCTGTTTTTT
NA NA TRBJ2-4 TRBV19 CASSIEGRNIQYF TGTGCCAGTAGTATAGAGGGGAGAAACATTCAGTACTTC
TRBD2 NA TRBJ2-3 TRBV29-1 CSVEGASGRIDTQYF TGCAGCGTTGAAGGGGCTAGCGGGAGAATAGATACGCAGTATTTT
TRBD1 NA TRBJ1-1 TRBV4-1 CASSQDRTGSNTEAFF TGCGCCAGCAGCCAAGATAGGACAGGCTCGAACACTGAAGCTTTCTTT
NA NA TRBJ2-3 TRBV30 CAWGVRVSFSIRATQYF TGTGCCTGGGGGGTCAGGGTCTCGTTTTCTATACGGGCTACGCAGTATTTT
TRBD1 NA TRBJ2-1 TRBV10-3 CAIETGMSNNEQFF TGTGCCATCGAGACAGGGATGTCTAACAATGAGCAGTTCTTC
NA NA TRBJ2-3 TRBV9 CASSGRTDTQYF TGTGCCAGCAGCGGGAGAACAGATACGCAGTATTTT
NA NA TRBJ2-5 TRBV21-1 CASSKASGTLRGTQYF TGTGCCAGCAGCAAAGCGTCGGGGACTCTGAGGGGGACCCAGTACTTC
NA NA TRBJ2-1 TRBV28 CASSIRASEQFF TGTGCCAGCAGTATCCGGGCCTCTGAGCAGTTCTTC
NA NA TRBJ2-3 TRBV5-5 CASSAGQYLNTDTQYF TGTGCCAGCAGCGCCGGACAATACTTAAACACAGATACGCAGTATTTT
NA few TRBJ2-2 TRBV2 CASSGQRNTGELFF TGTGCCAGCAGTGGACAGAGGAACACCGGGGAGCTGTTTTTT
TRBD1 NA TRBJ1-4 TRBV5-4 CASSTDRRNEKLFF TGTGCCAGCAGCACGGACAGGCGTAATGAAAAACTGTTTTTT
NA NA TRBJ2-5 TRBV5-4 CASSAAGERETQYF TGTGCCAGCAGCGCCGCAGGTGAGAGGGAGACCCAGTACTTC
NA NA TRBJ2-6 TRBV5-6 CASNLVGSGANVLTF TGTGCCAGCAACCTGGTAGGCTCTGGGGCCAACGTCCTGACTTTC
TRBD1 NA TRBJ1-2 TRBV7-9 CASSSGQGHGYTF TGTGCCAGCAGCAGCGGACAGGGGCATGGCTACACCTTC
NA NA TRBJ2-6 TRBV10-2 CASSREYGANVLTF TGCGCCAGCTCTCGAGAGTACGGGGCCAACGTCCTGACTTTC
TRBD1 NA TRBJ2-7 TRBV15 CATSRDDFGTGPMKQYF TGTGCCACCAGCAGAGATGATTTCGGGACAGGGCCAATGAAGCAGTACTTC
TRBD1 NA TRBJ1-2 TRBV30 CARGGTGNLTTYGYTF TGTGCCAGAGGCGGGACAGGCAACCTTACTACCTATGGCTACACCTTC
NA NA TRBJ2-7 TRBV18 CASSPGDGYEQYF TGTGCCAGCTCACCAGGGGACGGTTACGAGCAGTACTTC
TRBD2 NA TRBJ2-7 TRBV5-4 CASRPGLAGLSGEQYF TGTGCCAGCAGGCCGGGACTAGCGGGGCTTTCTGGCGAGCAGTACTTC
TRBD1 NA TRBJ2-2 TRBV6-1 CASSGQGASSTGELFF TGTGCCAGCAGTGGACAGGGGGCGAGTAGCACCGGGGAGCTGTTTTTT
NA NA TRBJ1-5 TRBV12-3/TRBV12-4 CASRHSNQPQHF TGTGCCAGCAGACATAGCAATCAGCCCCAGCATTTT